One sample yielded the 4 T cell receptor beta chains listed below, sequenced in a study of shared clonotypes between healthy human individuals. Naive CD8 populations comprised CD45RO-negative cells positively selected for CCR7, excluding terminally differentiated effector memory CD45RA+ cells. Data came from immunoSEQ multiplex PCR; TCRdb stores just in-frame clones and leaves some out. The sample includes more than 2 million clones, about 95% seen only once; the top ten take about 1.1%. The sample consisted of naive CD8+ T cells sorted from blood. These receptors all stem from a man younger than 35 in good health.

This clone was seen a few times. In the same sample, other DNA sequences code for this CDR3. The CDR3 reads CASSVTNTGELFF. CDR3 bases: TGTGCCAGCAGCGTCACGAACACCGGGGAGCTGTTTTTT. This chain links TRBV9 with TRBJ2-2; D gene unclear. Germline values: CDR1 SGDLS, CDR2 YYNGEE. The CDR3 contains 13 residues. The V end lost 2 bases, the J end lost 0 bases, and 2 bases lay between the germline ends.

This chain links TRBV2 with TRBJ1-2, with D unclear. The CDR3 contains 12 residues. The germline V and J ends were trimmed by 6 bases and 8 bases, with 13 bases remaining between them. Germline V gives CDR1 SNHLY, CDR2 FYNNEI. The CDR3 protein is CASRPNPEGYTF. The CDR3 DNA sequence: TGTGCCAGCAGACCTAACCCCGAGGGCTACACCTTC.

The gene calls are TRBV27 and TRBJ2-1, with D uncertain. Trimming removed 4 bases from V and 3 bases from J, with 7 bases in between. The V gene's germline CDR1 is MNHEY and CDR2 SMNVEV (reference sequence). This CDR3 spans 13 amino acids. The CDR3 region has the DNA TGTGCCAGCAGTTCACGGAACTACAATGAGCAGTTCTTC. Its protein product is CASSSRNYNEQFF.

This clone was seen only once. The CDR3 region is CASSLAPGDHPSYEQYF. For the CDR3, the DNA is TGTGCCAGCAGCTTAGCGCCGGGGGACCATCCCTCCTACGAGCAGTACTTC. The chain joins TRBV7-9 to TRBJ2-7, with D possibly being TRBD2 (6 bases). CDR3 length equals 17 residues. Looked up from germline, CDR1 is SEHNR and CDR2 is FQNEAQ (reference sequence). The V end lost 0 bases, the J end lost 0 bases, and 15 bases lay between the germline ends.